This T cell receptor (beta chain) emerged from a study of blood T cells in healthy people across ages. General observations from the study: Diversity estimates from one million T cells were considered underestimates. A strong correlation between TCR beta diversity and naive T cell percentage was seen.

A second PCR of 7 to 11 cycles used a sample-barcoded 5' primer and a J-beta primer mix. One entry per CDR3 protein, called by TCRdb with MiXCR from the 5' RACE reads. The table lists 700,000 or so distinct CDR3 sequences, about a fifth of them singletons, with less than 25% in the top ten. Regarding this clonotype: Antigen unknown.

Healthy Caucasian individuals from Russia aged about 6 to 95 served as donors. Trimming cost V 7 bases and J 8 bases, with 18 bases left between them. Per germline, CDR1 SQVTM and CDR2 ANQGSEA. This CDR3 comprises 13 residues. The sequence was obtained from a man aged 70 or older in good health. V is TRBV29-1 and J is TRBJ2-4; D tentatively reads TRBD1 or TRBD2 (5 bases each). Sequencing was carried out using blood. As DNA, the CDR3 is TGCAGCGCGGCCCTAGGGACCCTCCACATTCAGTACTTC. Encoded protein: CSAALGTLHIQYF.